This T cell receptor (beta chain) was documented in a study of response to subunit inactivated influenza vaccine. The length of the CDR3 is 15 residues. Between the trimmed V and J ends, which lost 5 bases and 5 bases, there was a span of 18 bases. TCRdb reprocessed the RT-PCR reads via MiXCR and lists one record per CDR3 protein. The sample shows roughly 500,000 distinct CDR3 sequences, roughly a quarter of them seen only once. This sample also belongs to another study, concerning T cells expressing NK-cell markers. Per that study: Libraries used 5'RACE template switching adding universal primer site and UMIs. The TCR beta repertoires were obtained from sorted CD3+CD56+NKG2C+, CD3+CD56+NKG2C- and CD3+CD56-NKG2C+ T cells. The eight sequenced donors comprised seven who were HCMV-seropositive and one who was seronegative. These clonotypes additionally ranked first within the CD3+CD56-NKG2C+ fraction of a few donors.

This receptor was identified in a man over 45 who received an inactivated influenza vaccine. The material sequenced was CD4+ T cells sorted from PBMCs, taken about 12 days after vaccination. The rearrangement joins TRBV12-3 or TRBV12-4 to TRBJ2-5; maybe TRBD2 (5 bases). The CDR3 spells CASSPPGLRRETQYF. CDR3 coding DNA: TGTGCCAGCAGTCCACCGGGTCTCCGGAGGGAGACCCAGTACTTC.